The T cell receptor beta chain described here comes from a study of post-analysis software for immune sequencing data. Study-wide results and caveats: Comparison with controls showed significantly lower normalized Chao1 diversity in multiple sclerosis patients. A handful of TRBV segments (TRBV5-6, TRBV5-1 and TRBV20-1 among them) occurred more frequently in patients than in controls.

Presence of unique molecular identifiers characterized the TCR beta cDNA libraries. TCRdb recomputed calls from the PCR reads with MiXCR, one row per CDR3 protein. This table has hundreds of thousands of distinct CDR3 sequences, roughly 30% appearing once. The CDR3 spans 16 residues. J was trimmed by 3 bases and V by 4 bases; bases with no gene match: 3. Germline assignment: CDR1 SEHNR and CDR2 FQNEAQ (reference sequence). This clonotype was seen ten or more times. Its matching antigen is unknown. The sequence was obtained from a girl aged 10-17 years with multiple sclerosis. The rearrangement joins TRBV7-9 to TRBJ2-1, with TRBD2 matching 13 bases. Sequences were obtained from blood. The CDR3 spells CASSSGTSGVYNEQFF. The CDR3 DNA reads TGTGCCAGCAGCTCAGGGACTAGCGGGGTCTACAATGAGCAGTTCTTC.